In its sample, the clone carrying this TCR beta chain is medium-sized. Its antigen is unidentified. Single TCR cDNA molecules each had their own unique molecular identifier. Via MiXCR, TCRdb re-called the 5' RACE reads, giving one row per CDR3 protein. The sample lists about 7,300 distinct CDR3 sequences, 15% to 20% occurring once. As to time point: sample taken at primary tumor resection. Whole RNA from tumor, nontumor lung or frozen PBMC was sequenced unsorted. There are 16 residues in the CDR3. Per germline, CDR1 MNHEY and CDR2 SMNVEV (reference sequence). V was pared by 5 bases and J by 0 bases, with 11 bases between. The data stem from a study of spatial heterogeneity in lung cancer. Study-level information: The study consistently detected more beta-chain than alpha-chain sequences. In the raw reads, each unique TCR and UMI combination was present more than ten times on average. Broader study findings: Expanded tumor TCRs that were ubiquitous appeared in blood more at resection than follow-up.

This TCR derives from a female donor with early-stage non-small cell lung cancer. Sequences were derived from PBMCs, sampled at surgery. The rearrangement joins TRBV27 to TRBJ1-6, with D possibly being TRBD1 (6 bases). The CDR3: CASSHGQSSYNSPLHF. The CDR3 bases are TGTGCCAGCAGTCATGGACAGAGCTCCTATAATTCACCCCTCCACTTT.